This T cell receptor beta chain was retrieved from a study of blood T cell repertoires in COVID-19. Study overall: COVID-19 samples, acute and convalescent, were from the United States, Italy and Spain. PBMCs, B-cell-depleted T cells, or T cells provided the cDNA or gDNA that made up the material.

As processed by the authors: For nucleated cells, counts were estimated from reference gene primer amplification. Here immunoSEQ multiplex PCR was the method, and the copy in TCRdb shows in-frame clones only, minus some. D and trimming were read from the DNA, whereas the V and J calls and clone size are those reported in that table. The sample yields around 110,000 clones, more than 70% seen once. This CDR3 contains 18 residues. Germline trimming cut 0 bases from V and 7 bases from J; bases unmatched to any gene: 13. Germline CDR1 and CDR2: LGHNA and YSLEER. This clonotype was obtained from a man aged 35 to 55 with active or convalescent COVID-19. Material: peripheral blood. This chain links TRBV4-3 with TRBJ2-1; the match to TRBD2 covers 9 bases. This CDR3 reads CASSQEISSAGGLNEQFF. CDR3 bases: TGCGCCAGCAGCCAAGAAATCTCATCGGCGGGAGGGTTGAATGAGCAGTTCTTC.